One sample yielded the 22 T cell receptor beta chains listed below, sequenced in a study of control samples from healthy donors and cancer patients. Method: immunoSEQ multiplex PCR; TCRdb's copy keeps in-frame clones and lacks some. The table includes 120,000 to 150,000 clones, about nine tenths detected once. The sequenced material came from blood. These receptors were obtained from a man aged 25-40 years in good health.

The genes are TRBV14 and TRBJ1-1, with TRBD1 matching over 7 bases. The trim removed 0 bases at V and 10 bases at J, leaving 8 bases unmatched. Looked up from germline, CDR1 is SGHDN and CDR2 is FVKESK. This CDR3 spans 14 amino acids. CDR3 region: CASSQDIGTVVAFF. The CDR3 DNA sequence: TGTGCCAGCAGCCAAGATATCGGGACAGTTGTAGCTTTCTTT.

CDR3 bases: TGTGCCAGCAGGACGGACAGGGTAAGCTACGAGCAGTACTTC. Translating it yields CASRTDRVSYEQYF. The chain joins TRBV6-5 to TRBJ2-7; 8 bases match TRBD1. The germline V gene has CDR1 MNHEY and CDR2 SVGAGI. V trimming: 6 bases; J trimming: 3 bases; junction bases outside the gene matches: 7. This CDR3 region has 14 residues.

The J gene is TRBJ2-7, the V gene TRBV19, with D tentatively TRBD1 (5 bases). Between the trimmed V and J ends, which lost 7 bases and 0 bases, there was a span of 13 bases. This CDR3 has 14 amino acids. Germline CDR1 and CDR2: LNHDA and SQIVND (reference sequence). CDR3 region: CASTLTANSYEQYF. The DNA for the CDR3 is TGTGCCAGTACCTTGACAGCAAACTCCTACGAGCAGTACTTC.

Only a few counts were recorded for this clone. This chain links TRBV11-1 with TRBJ2-6; the match to TRBD2 covers 7 bases. Trimming took 4 bases from V and 4 from J; bases not matched to a gene: 7. The CDR3 is made up of 16 amino acids. Germline V lookup: CDR1 SGHAT, CDR2 FQDESV (reference sequence). This CDR3 reads CASSSSREGGANVLTF. The DNA for the CDR3 is TGTGCCAGCAGCTCATCCAGGGAGGGAGGGGCCAACGTCCTGACTTTC.

The chain employs TRBV5-4 and TRBJ2-5; 9 bases align to TRBD1. The trim removed 1 base at V and 1 base at J, leaving 8 bases unmatched. Per the germline V gene, CDR1 is SGHNT and CDR2 is YYREEE (reference sequence). There are 17 residues in the CDR3. CDR3 in amino acids: CASSLTGGFGSQETQYF. CDR3 sequence (DNA): TGTGCCAGCAGCTTGACAGGGGGCTTTGGGAGCCAAGAGACCCAGTACTTC.

The J gene is TRBJ2-1, the V gene TRBV7-2; a possible D gene is TRBD2 (5 bases). Looked up from germline, CDR1 is SGHTA and CDR2 is FQGNSA. The CDR3 runs to 16 residues. The V gene lost 5 bases and the J gene lost 0 bases, with 14 bases spanning the gap. DNA of the CDR3: TGTGCCAGCAGCCCAAGAGCCGGAGGCTCCTACAATGAGCAGTTCTTC. This translates into CASSPRAGGSYNEQFF.

This chain links TRBV5-1 with TRBJ1-1, with 9 bases aligning to TRBD1. CDR3 length equals 17 residues. In germline, CDR1 is SGHRS, CDR2 YFSETQ. Losses at the gene ends were 0 bases for V and 3 bases for J; bases not matched to a gene: 9. CDR3 protein: CASSLESGTGLDTEAFF. The CDR3 DNA is TGCGCCAGCAGCTTGGAATCCGGGACAGGGTTAGACACTGAAGCTTTCTTT.

The chain recombines TRBV12-5 with TRBJ2-7; no clear D. V gave up 5 bases and J gave up 7 bases, with 9 bases separating them. This CDR3 region has 11 residues. Germline V lookup: CDR1 LGHNT, CDR2 FRNRAP. The CDR3 bases are TGTGCTAGTGGTCCGCTGTGTGAGCAGTACTTC. Translating gives CASGPLCEQYF.

The V call is TRBV5-8, the J call TRBJ2-3, with D maybe TRBD2 (6 bases). V was cut by 2 bases and J by 3 bases, with 13 bases left in between. Per germline, CDR1 SGHTS and CDR2 YDEGEE. The CDR3 is 15 residues long. The CDR3 spells CASSFLREATDTQYF. DNA of the CDR3: TGTGCCAGCAGCTTCCTCAGGGAGGCGACAGATACGCAGTATTTT.

In regard to this clone: The sample contains more than one DNA sequence encoding this CDR3. The chain links TRBV7-9 to TRBJ1-1; TRBD1 is a possible D gene (5 bases). The germline gives CDR1 SEHNR, CDR2 FQNEAQ (reference sequence). Trimming took 1 base from V and 3 from J, leaving 9 bases between them. CDR3 size: 14 residues. The CDR3 loop reads CASSLGQGDTEAFF. DNA for the CDR3: TGTGCCAGCAGCTTAGGGCAGGGTGACACTGAAGCTTTCTTT.

The chain links TRBV19 to TRBJ2-7; 7 bases are shared with TRBD1. Germline CDR1 LNHDA, CDR2 SQIVND (reference sequence). The CDR3 is made up of 15 amino acids. After removal of 6 bases from V and 1 base from J, the junction contained 9 bases not matched to a gene. The CDR3 reads CASRVEAGGSYEQYF. The DNA for the CDR3 is TGTGCCAGTAGGGTGGAGGCAGGGGGATCCTACGAGCAGTACTTC. The complete variable domain, with remaining parts taken from reference TRBV19 and TRBJ2-7, reads DGGITQSPKYLFRKEGQNVTLSCEQNLNHDAMYWYRQDPGQGLRLIYYSQIVNDFQKGDIAEGYSVSREKKESFPLTVTSAQKNPTAFYLCASRVEAGGSYEQYFGPGTRLTVT.

The genes are TRBV7-9 and TRBJ2-1, with a tentative D call TRBD2 (6 bases). CDR3 length: 13 amino acids. From germline, CDR1 is SEHNR and CDR2 FQNEAQ (reference sequence). The V end was cut by 2 bases, the J end by 9 bases, with 11 bases between. CDR3 sequence (DNA): TGTGCCAGCAGCTTAACCGGGAGCGGTGAGCAGTTCTTC. It encodes CASSLTGSGEQFF.

The CDR3 region has the DNA TGTGCCAGCAGGGCTTCCACCTTGAGGGGGTTTATTTCACCCCTCCACTTT. It specifies CASRASTLRGFISPLHF. The chain recombines TRBV3-1 (or the pseudogene TRBV3-2) with TRBJ1-6; a possible D gene is TRBD1 (6 bases). The length of the CDR3 is 17 residues. V lost 6 bases, J lost 9 bases, and 24 bases lay in between. The V gene's germline CDR1 is LGHDT and CDR2 YNNKEL (reference sequence).

The V call is TRBV13, the J call TRBJ2-6; 11 bases line up with TRBD1. This CDR3 has 19 amino acids. The germline V gene has CDR1 PRHDT and CDR2 FYEKMQ (reference sequence). The J segment lost 2 bases and the V segment lost 5 bases, leaving 11 bases of the junction unmatched. CDR3 in amino acids: CASSPTQGQGGAGANVLTF. Here the CDR3 DNA reads TGTGCCAGCAGCCCTACCCAGGGACAGGGGGGCGCTGGGGCCAACGTCCTGACTTTC. The whole variable domain, remainder taken from reference TRBV13 and TRBJ2-6, is AAGVIQSPRHLIKEKRETATLKCYPIPRHDTVYWYQQGPGQDPQFLISFYEKMQSDKGSIPDRFSAQQFSDYHSELNMSSLELGDSALYFCASSPTQGQGGAGANVLTFGAGSRLTVL.

The rearrangement links TRBV4-3 to TRBJ1-1, with no clear D. Trimming removed 3 bases at V and 0 bases at J, with 11 bases between. Germline V gene sequence: CDR1 LGHNA, CDR2 YSLEER. The CDR3 contains 15 residues. In nucleotides, the CDR3 is TGCGCCAGCAGCCAGGTCCCATCGGTGAACACTGAAGCTTTCTTT. It specifies CASSQVPSVNTEAFF.

The CDR3 loop reads CAISSTGKGSPLHF. The CDR3 DNA follows: TGTGCCATCAGCTCGACAGGGAAGGGTTCACCCCTCCACTTT. The chain recombines TRBV10-3 with TRBJ1-6; 7 bases agree with TRBD1. V gave up 6 bases and J gave up 9 bases; unmatched junction bases: 8. The germline gives CDR1 ENHRY, CDR2 SYGVKD. This CDR3 region has 14 residues.

This sequence joins TRBV19 and TRBJ1-5; D is possibly TRBD1 (6 bases). CDR3 length: 18 amino acids. Trimming took off 1 base at V and 2 bases at J, with 18 bases between the two ends. Germline CDR1 is LNHDA and CDR2 is SQIVND (reference sequence). The CDR3 bases are TGTGCCAGTAGTATAGTTCAGGGGAGCTCTTGGGGCAATCAGCCCCAGCATTTT. Protein product: CASSIVQGSSWGNQPQHF.

The chain uses TRBV12-3 or TRBV12-4 and TRBJ1-2, with D unresolved. CDR3 length: 13 amino acids. V lost 4 bases and J lost 4, with 10 bases in between. The CDR3 DNA reads as TGTGCCAGCAGTTATTGGGAAACCTATGGCTACACCTTC. Its translation is CASSYWETYGYTF.

The chain couples TRBV6-5 to TRBJ1-1; unclear D gene. The V gene's germline CDR1 is MNHEY and CDR2 SVGAGI. V lost 2 bases and J lost 5, with 9 bases in between. CDR3 size: 13 residues. CDR3 DNA: TGTGCCAGCAGTTACGTGGTCAGTACTGAAGCTTTCTTT. Translating gives CASSYVVSTEAFF.

This rearrangement joins TRBV5-6 to TRBJ2-3, with TRBD2 matching over 10 bases. With V trimmed by 4 bases and J by 1 base, 6 bases remained unmatched. The CDR3 is 16 amino acids. The germline V gene encodes CDR1 SGHDT and CDR2 YYEEEE. The CDR3 DNA is TGTGCCAGCAGCCAGGAAACTAGCGGGGGCACAGATACGCAGTATTTT. Protein: CASSQETSGGTDTQYF.

The gene calls are TRBV4-3 and TRBJ1-4; unclear D gene. CDR3 length: 16 amino acids. The ends were cut back, 1 base at V and 7 bases at J, with 16 bases in the middle. The germline V gene encodes CDR1 LGHNA and CDR2 YSLEER. In DNA, the CDR3 is TGCGCCAGCAGCCAAGTTGTTCCGGGCCTAGGTGAAAAACTGTTTTTT. It encodes CASSQVVPGLGEKLFF.

This sequence joins TRBV7-2 and TRBJ2-1; TRBD2 aligns across 10 bases. CDR3 size: 15 residues. With 5 bases clipped from V and 5 bases from J, the junction kept 6 bases outside the gene matches. Germline CDR1 and CDR2: SGHTA and FQGNSA. CDR3 sequence (DNA): TGTGCCAGCAGCGTACGACTAGCGGGTGACAATGAGCAGTTCTTC. Its protein is CASSVRLAGDNEQFF.